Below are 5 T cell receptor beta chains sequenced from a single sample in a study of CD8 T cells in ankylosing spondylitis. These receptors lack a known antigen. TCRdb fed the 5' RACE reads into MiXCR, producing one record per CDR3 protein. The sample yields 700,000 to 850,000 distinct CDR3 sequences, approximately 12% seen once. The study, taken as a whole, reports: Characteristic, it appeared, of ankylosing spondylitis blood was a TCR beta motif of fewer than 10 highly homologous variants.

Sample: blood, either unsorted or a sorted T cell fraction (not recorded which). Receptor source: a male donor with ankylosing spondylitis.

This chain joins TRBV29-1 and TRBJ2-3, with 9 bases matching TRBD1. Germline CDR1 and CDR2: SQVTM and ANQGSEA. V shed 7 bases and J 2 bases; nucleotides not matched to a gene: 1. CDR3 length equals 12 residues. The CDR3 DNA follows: TGCAGCGGGACAGGGGCCACAGATACGCAGTATTTT. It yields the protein CSGTGATDTQYF.

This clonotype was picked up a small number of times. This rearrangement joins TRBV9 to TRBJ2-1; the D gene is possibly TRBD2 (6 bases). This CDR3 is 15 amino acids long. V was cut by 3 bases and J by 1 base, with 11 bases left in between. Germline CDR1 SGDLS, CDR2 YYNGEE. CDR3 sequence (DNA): TGTGCCAGCAGCGAGTCCGGGGGTTCCTACAATGAGCAGTTCTTC. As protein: CASSESGGSYNEQFF.

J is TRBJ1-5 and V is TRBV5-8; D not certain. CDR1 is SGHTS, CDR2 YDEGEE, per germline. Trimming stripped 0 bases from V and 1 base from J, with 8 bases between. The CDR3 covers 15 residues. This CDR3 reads CASSLGSESNQPQHF. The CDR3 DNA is TGTGCCAGCAGCTTGGGATCTGAGAGCAATCAGCCCCAGCATTTT.

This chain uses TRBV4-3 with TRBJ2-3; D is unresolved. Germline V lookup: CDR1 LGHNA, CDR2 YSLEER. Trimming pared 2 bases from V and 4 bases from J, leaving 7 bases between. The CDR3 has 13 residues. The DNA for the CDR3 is TGCGCCAGCAGCCAACACCGGGCAGATACGCAGTATTTT. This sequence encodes CASSQHRADTQYF.

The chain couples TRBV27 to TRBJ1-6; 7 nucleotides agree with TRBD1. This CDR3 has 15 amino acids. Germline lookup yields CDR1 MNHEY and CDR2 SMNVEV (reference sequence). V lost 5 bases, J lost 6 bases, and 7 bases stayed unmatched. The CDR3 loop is CASSPGQEINSPLHF. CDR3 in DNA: TGTGCCAGCAGTCCCGGACAGGAGATTAATTCACCCCTCCACTTT.